A single sample is the source of the 13 T cell receptor beta chains below, sequenced in a study of CD8+CD57+ T cells in acquired aplastic anemia. Patients picked for sequencing had shown CD8+CD57+ cell expansion detected by flow cytometry. Genomic DNA acted as the template from which TCR beta VDJ combination and CDR3 sequence profiling were carried out. From the reads, TCRdb called clonotypes with MiXCR, one entry per CDR3 protein. The repertoire includes 250,000 to 350,000 distinct CDR3 sequences, under 60% of them detected once, and 1% to 1.5% sits in the top ten. Sequencing used sorted CD4+, CD8+, or CD8+CD57+ T cells (not recorded which) from PBMCs. These receptors were taken from a human donor with aplastic anemia.

V and J are TRBV20-1 and TRBJ2-7, with D perhaps being TRBD1 or TRBD2 (6 bases each). V gave up 4 bases and J gave up 2 bases, with 12 bases separating them. Germline V lookup: CDR1 DFQATT, CDR2 SNEGSKA (reference sequence). The CDR3 is 13 amino acids. This CDR3 reads CSAKGEAAYEQYF. Written as DNA, the CDR3 is TGCAGTGCTAAGGGGGAGGCCGCCTACGAGCAGTACTTC.

The V gene is TRBV5-1, the J gene TRBJ1-4; 7 nucleotides match TRBD1. Germline V lookup: CDR1 SGHRS, CDR2 YFSETQ. The length of the CDR3 is 15 residues. V lost 0 bases and J lost 6; bases outside the gene matches: 5. Here the CDR3 reads CASSLAGQSYEKLFF. CDR3 coding DNA: TGCGCCAGCAGCTTGGCGGGACAGAGTTATGAAAAACTGTTTTTT.

The gene calls are TRBV7-4 and TRBJ2-6, with a weak D call TRBD1 (5 bases). The CDR3 is made up of 16 amino acids. Germline CDR1 SGHVT, CDR2 SQSDAQ. Trimming cost V 5 bases and J 4 bases, with 15 bases left between them. The chain's CDR3 is CASSPVGARGANVLTF. CDR3 sequence (DNA): TGTGCCAGCAGCCCAGTAGGGGCGCGGGGGGCCAACGTCCTGACTTTC.

The V call is TRBV20-1, the J call TRBJ1-2; D is unclear. This CDR3 is 10 amino acids long. Trimming cost V 3 bases and J 12 bases, with 11 bases left between them. Per the germline V gene, CDR1 is DFQATT and CDR2 is SNEGSKA (reference sequence). The CDR3 coding sequence is TGCAGTGCTAGGTTGGCTGGAAACACCTTC. It codes for CSARLAGNTF.

This sequence joins TRBV5-1 and TRBJ2-5, with 8 positions matching TRBD1. Judging by the DNA end, TRBJ2-7 fits better; the J call may be wrong. Germline V gene sequence: CDR1 SGHRS, CDR2 YFSETQ. This CDR3 spans 14 amino acids. As DNA, the CDR3 is TGCGCCAGCAGCTTGGAAGCAGGGGGCGACGAGCAGTACTTC. Its protein product is CASSLEAGGDEQYF.

This clonotype was seen more than once but under ten times. The chain couples TRBV9 to TRBJ2-7; 10 bases are a match to TRBD2. J lost 12 bases, V lost 3 bases, and 12 bases had no gene match. Germline CDR1 and CDR2: SGDLS and YYNGEE. CDR3 length: 14 amino acids. The chain's CDR3 is CASSAQQTSGSLYF. The CDR3 DNA reads TGTGCCAGCAGCGCCCAGCAGACTAGCGGGTCCCTGTACTTC.

This clonotype was observed a few times. The chain carries TRBV7-6 and TRBJ2-7; D possibly matches TRBD1 or TRBD2 (6 bases each). V lost 2 bases to trimming and J lost 2 bases, with 16 bases between them. The CDR3 covers 16 residues. Germline lookup yields CDR1 SGHVS and CDR2 FNYEAQ. CDR3 loop: CASSLSQGGIPYEQYF. DNA of the CDR3: TGTGCCAGCAGCTTAAGCCAAGGGGGGATACCCTACGAGCAGTACTTC.

The chain combines TRBV5-6 with TRBJ1-1, with D possibly TRBD1 on 6 matching bases. Per the germline V gene, CDR1 is SGHDT and CDR2 is YYEEEE. The ends were cut back, 9 bases at V and 0 bases at J, with 12 bases in the middle. The CDR3 runs 13 residues. CDR3 in amino acids: CATGTKMNTEAFF. The CDR3 nucleotides are TGTGCCACCGGGACAAAGATGAACACTGAAGCTTTCTTT.

This clonotype was detected only a few times. The V and J genes are TRBV19 and TRBJ2-1, with a possible D match to TRBD1 (6 bases). The CDR3 has 13 amino acids. V was cut by 3 bases and J by 7 bases, with 10 bases left in between. Germline lookup yields CDR1 LNHDA and CDR2 SQIVND (reference sequence). The CDR3 loop reads CASSIGQGNEQFF. CDR3 DNA: TGTGCCAGTAGTATCGGGCAGGGGAATGAGCAGTTCTTC.

The table lists this clonotype with many counts. This chain uses TRBV12-3 or TRBV12-4 with TRBJ1-3, with D maybe TRBD1 (6 bases). The CDR3 has 14 residues. V was pared by 4 bases and J by 1 base, with 8 bases between. CDR3 DNA: TGTGCCAGCAGTTCCGGGACATCTGGAAACACCATATATTTT. Translation gives CASSSGTSGNTIYF.

For the CDR3, the DNA is TGTGCCAGCACTCAGACAGGGACCAGCTCCTACGAGCAGTACTTC. It is translated as CASTQTGTSSYEQYF. The genes are TRBV6-1 and TRBJ2-7, with TRBD1 identical over 7 bases. CDR3 length: 15 residues. The germline V gene encodes CDR1 MNHNS and CDR2 SASEGT. After removal of 7 bases from V and 0 bases from J, the junction contained 9 bases not matched to a gene.

This clonotype was seen only a few times. The chain combines TRBV7-8 with TRBJ1-2, with 8 bases lining up with TRBD1. Looked up from germline, CDR1 is SGHVS and CDR2 is FQNEAQ. V dropped 5 bases and J dropped 7; count of bases not matched to a gene: 12. CDR3 length equals 15 residues. For the CDR3, the DNA is TGTGCCAGCAGCAAAGGACAGGGTTTTGTCCGTGGCTACACCTTC. Its protein is CASSKGQGFVRGYTF.

This clonotype came up many times. The CDR3 coding sequence is TGTGCCAGTAGTACCCTGGACAGCTCGAACTATGGCTACACCTTC. Encoded protein: CASSTLDSSNYGYTF. The chain combines TRBV19 with TRBJ1-2, with D possibly matching TRBD1 (6 bases). This CDR3 has 15 residues. Per the germline V gene, CDR1 is LNHDA and CDR2 is SQIVND (reference sequence). Trimming left V 4 bases short and J 2 bases short, with 14 bases between.